This TCR beta chain was recovered during a study of response to subunit inactivated influenza vaccine. V was trimmed by 0 bases and J by 0 bases, leaving 6 bases between them. Germline CDR1 is LGHNA and CDR2 is YSLEER. This CDR3 has 15 amino acids. This clonotype was detected a few times. TCRdb recomputed calls from the RT-PCR reads with MiXCR, one row per CDR3 protein. Of just under 250,000 distinct CDR3 sequences in the sample, over 9% were seen once. This chain joins TRBV4-3 and TRBJ1-3; no clear D. The TCR comes from a man aged 45 to 65 who received an inactivated influenza vaccine. Specimen: non-naive T cells sorted from PBMCs, collected 14 days before vaccination. CDR3 region: CASSQDSSSGNTIYF. The CDR3 coding sequence is TGCGCCAGCAGCCAAGATAGCAGCTCTGGAAACACCATATATTTT.